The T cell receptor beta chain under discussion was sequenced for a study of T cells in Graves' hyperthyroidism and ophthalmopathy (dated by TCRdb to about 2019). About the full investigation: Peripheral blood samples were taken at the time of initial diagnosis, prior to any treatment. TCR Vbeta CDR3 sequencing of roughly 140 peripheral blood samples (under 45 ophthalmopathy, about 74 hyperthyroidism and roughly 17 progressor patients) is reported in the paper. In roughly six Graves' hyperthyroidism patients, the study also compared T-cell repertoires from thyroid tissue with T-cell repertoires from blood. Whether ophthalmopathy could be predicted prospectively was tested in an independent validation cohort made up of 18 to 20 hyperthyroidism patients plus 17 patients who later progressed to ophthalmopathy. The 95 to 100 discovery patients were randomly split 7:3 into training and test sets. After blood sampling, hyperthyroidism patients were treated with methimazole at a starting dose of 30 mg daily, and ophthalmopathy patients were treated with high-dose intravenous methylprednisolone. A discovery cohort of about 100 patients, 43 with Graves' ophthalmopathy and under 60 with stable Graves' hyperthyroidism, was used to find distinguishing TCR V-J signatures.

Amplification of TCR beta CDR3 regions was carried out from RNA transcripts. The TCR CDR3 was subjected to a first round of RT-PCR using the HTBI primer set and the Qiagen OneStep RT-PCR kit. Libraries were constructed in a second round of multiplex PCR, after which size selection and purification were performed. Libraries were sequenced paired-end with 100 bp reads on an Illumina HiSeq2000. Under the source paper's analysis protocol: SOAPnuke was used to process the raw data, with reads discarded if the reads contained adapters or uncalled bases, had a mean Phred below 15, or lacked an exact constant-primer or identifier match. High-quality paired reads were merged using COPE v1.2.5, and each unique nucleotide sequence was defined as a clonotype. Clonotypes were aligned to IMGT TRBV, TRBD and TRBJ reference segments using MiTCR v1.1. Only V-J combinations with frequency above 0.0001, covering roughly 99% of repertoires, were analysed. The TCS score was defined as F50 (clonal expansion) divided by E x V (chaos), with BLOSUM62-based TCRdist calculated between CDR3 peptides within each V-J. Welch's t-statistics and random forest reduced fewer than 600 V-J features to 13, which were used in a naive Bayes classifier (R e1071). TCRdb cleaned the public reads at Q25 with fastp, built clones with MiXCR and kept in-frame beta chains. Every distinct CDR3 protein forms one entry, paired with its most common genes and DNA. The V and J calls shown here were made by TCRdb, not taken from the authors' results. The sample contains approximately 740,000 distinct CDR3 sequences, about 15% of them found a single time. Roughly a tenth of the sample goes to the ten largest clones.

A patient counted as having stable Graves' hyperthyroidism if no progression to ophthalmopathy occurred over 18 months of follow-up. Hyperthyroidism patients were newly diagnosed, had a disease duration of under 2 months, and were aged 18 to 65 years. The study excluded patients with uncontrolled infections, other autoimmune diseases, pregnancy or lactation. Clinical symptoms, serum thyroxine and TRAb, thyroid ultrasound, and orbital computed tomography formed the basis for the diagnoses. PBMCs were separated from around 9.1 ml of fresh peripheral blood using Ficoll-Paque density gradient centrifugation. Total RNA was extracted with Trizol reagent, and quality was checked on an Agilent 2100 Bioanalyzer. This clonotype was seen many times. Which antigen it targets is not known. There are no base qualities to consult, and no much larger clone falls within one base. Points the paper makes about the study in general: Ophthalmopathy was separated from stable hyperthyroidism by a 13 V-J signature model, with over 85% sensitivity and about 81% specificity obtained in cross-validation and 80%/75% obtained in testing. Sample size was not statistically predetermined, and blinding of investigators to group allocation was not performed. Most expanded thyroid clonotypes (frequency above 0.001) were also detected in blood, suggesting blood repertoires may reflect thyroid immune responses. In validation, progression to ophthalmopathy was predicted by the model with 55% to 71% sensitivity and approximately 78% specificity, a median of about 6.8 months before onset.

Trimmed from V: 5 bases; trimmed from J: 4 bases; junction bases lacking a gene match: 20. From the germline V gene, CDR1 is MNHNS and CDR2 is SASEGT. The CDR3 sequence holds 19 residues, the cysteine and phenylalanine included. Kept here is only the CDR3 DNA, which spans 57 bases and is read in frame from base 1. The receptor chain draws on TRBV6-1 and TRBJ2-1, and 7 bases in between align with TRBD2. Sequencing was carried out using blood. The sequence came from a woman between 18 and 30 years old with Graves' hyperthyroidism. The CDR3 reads CASSPKDILSGGPYNEQFF. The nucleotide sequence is TGTGCCAGCAGTCCGAAAGACATATTATCGGGAGGACCATACAATGAGCAGTTCTTC.